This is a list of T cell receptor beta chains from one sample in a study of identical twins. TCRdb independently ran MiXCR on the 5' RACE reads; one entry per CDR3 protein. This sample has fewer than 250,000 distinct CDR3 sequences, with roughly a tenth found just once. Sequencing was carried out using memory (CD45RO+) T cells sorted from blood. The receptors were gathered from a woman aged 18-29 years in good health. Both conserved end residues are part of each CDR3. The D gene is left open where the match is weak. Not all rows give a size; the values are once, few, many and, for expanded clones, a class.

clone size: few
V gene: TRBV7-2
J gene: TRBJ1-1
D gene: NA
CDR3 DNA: TGTGCCAGCAGCCAGTACCCCAGGGGTAACACTGAAGCTTTCTTT
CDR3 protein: CASSQYPRGNTEAFF

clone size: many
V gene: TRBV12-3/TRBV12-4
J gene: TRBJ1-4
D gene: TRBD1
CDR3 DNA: TGTGCCAGCAGTTTAGCCGCCGGGACAGCAACTAATGAAAAACTGTTTTTT
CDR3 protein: CASSLAAGTATNEKLFF

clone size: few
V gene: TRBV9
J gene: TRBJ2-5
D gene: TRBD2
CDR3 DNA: TGTGCCAGCAGCGTAGGGCCTAGCGGGAGGGGATGGGAGACCCAGTACTTC
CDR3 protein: CASSVGPSGRGWETQYF

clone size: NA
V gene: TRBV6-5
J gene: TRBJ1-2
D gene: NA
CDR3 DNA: TGTGCCAGCAGTTACTCTGGGGGGCAGGGCTACACCTTC
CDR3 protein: CASSYSGGQGYTF

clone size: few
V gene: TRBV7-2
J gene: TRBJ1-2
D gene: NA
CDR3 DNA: TGTGCCAGCAGCTTACCAGGGAGATATGGCTACACCTTC
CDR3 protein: CASSLPGRYGYTF

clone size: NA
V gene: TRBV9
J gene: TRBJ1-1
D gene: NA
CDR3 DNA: TGTGCCAGCAGCGTAGTTGGGGGTTACGCTGAAGCTTTCTTT
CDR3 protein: CASSVVGGYAEAFF

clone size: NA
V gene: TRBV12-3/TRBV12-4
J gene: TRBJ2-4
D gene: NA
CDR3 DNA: TGTGCCAGCAGTCGCGAGCGGTTCCTAGCCAAAAACATTCAGTACTTC
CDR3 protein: CASSRERFLAKNIQYF

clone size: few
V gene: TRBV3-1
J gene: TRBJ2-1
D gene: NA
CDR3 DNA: TGTGCCAGCAGCCAAGGGGAGGCGGGGCCCTACAATGAGCAGTTCTTC
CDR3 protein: CASSQGEAGPYNEQFF

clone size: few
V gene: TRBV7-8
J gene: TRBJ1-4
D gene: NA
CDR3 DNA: TGTGCCAGCACCACGTTCCCCCACGGGGAGGGTAGTGAAAAACTGTTTTTT
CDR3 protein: CASTTFPHGEGSEKLFF

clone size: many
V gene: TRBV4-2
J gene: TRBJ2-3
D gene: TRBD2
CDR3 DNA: TGTGCCAGCAGCCAAGATGGGACTAGCGGGGCAGATACGCAGTATTTT
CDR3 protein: CASSQDGTSGADTQYF

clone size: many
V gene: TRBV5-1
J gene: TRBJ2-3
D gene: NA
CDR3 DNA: TGCGCCAGCACATCGGACAGTTTGGTAACTGCAGATACGCAGTATTTT
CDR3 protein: CASTSDSLVTADTQYF

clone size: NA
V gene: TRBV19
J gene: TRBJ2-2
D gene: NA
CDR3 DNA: TGTGCCAGTATGCCTAGCGCCGGGGAGCTGTTTTTT
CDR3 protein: CASMPSAGELFF

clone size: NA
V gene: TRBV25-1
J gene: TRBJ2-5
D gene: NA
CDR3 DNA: TGTGCCAGCAGTGAATATGGGTGGAGGGCCAGACTCCAAGAGACCCAGTACTTC
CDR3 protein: CASSEYGWRARLQETQYF

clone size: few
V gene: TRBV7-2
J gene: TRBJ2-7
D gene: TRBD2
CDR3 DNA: TGTGCCAGCAGCTCCCAGCGGGGGTACGAGCAGTACTTC
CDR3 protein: CASSSQRGYEQYF

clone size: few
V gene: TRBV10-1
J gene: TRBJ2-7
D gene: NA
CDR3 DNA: TGCGCCAGCAGTGAGTCTGACAGAACCTCCTACGAGCAGTACTTC
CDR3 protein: CASSESDRTSYEQYF

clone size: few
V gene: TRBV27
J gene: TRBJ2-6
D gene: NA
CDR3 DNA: TGTGCCAGCAGCCCGAGGGAATTCTCGAGTGGCTCTGGGGCCAACGTCCTGACTTTC
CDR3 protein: CASSPREFSSGSGANVLTF

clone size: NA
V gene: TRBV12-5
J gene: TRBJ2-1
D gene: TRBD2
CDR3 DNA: TGTGCTAGTGCCCGGGGGGGCTCCTACAATGAGCAGTTCTTC
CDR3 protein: CASARGGSYNEQFF

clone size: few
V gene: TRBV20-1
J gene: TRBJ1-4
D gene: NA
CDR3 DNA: TGCAGTGCTAGAGATCGAGTTAGGGGAGATGAAAAACTGTTTTTT
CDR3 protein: CSARDRVRGDEKLFF

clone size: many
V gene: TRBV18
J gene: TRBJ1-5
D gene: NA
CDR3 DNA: TGTGCCAGCTCACCACAGGGACGGATCCAGCATTTT
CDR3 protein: CASSPQGRIQHF

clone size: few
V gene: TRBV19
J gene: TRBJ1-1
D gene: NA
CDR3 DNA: TGTGCCAGTAGTATAGGAAGGAACACTGAAGCTTTCTTT
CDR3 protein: CASSIGRNTEAFF

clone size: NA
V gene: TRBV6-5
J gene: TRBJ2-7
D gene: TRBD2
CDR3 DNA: TGTGCCAGCAGTTTAGGACGAGCGGGGACCTACGAGCAGTACTTC
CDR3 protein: CASSLGRAGTYEQYF

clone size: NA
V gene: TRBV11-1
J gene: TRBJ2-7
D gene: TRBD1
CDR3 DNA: TGTGCCATCAGTAAAAAGACAGGGGGCTACGAGCAGTACTTC
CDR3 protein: CAISKKTGGYEQYF

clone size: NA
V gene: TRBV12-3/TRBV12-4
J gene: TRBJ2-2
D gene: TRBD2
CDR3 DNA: TGTGCCAGCAGTCCCTCGGGACTAAGTAATCCCGGGGAGCTGTTTTTT
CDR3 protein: CASSPSGLSNPGELFF

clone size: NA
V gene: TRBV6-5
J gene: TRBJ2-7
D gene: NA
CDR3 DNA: TGTGCCAGCAGTTACTCGAAATTGACCTACGAGCAGTACTTC
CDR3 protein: CASSYSKLTYEQYF

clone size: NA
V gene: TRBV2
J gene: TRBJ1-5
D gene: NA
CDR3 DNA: TGTGCCAGCAGTGAAATAAATGGGGTTCAGCCCCAGCATTTT
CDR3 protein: CASSEINGVQPQHF

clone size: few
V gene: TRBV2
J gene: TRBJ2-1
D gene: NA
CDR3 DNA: TGTGCCAGCAGTGAAGTGGGGGTCGGGAATGAGCAGTTCTTC
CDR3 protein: CASSEVGVGNEQFF

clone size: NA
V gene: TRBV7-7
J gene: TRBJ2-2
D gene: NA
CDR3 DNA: TGTGCTAGCAGCCCGCTGGGGAAGGGGACCGGGGAGCTGTTTTTT
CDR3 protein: CASSPLGKGTGELFF

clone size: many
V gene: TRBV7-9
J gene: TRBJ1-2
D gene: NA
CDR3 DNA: TGTGCCAGCAGCCCTCGGGAGGGATCCTATGGCTACACCTTC
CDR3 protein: CASSPREGSYGYTF

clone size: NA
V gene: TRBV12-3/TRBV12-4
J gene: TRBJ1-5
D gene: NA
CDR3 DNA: TGTGCCAGCAGCATCCGGGGTTCTAGCAATCAGCCCCAGCATTTT
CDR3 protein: CASSIRGSSNQPQHF

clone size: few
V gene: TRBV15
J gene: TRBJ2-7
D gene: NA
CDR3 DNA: TGTGCCACCAGCAGGGGATTGTCCGGGACATCTGACGAGCAGTACTTC
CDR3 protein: CATSRGLSGTSDEQYF

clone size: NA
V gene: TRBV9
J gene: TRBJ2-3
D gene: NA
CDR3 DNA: TGTGCCAGCACCCAGGGGGGGGTGCGAAATACGCAGTATTTT
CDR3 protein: CASTQGGVRNTQYF

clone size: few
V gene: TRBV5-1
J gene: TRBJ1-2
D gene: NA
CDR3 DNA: TGCGCCAGCAGCTTGGAATTCAGGTTACCCTATGGCTACACCTTC
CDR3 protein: CASSLEFRLPYGYTF

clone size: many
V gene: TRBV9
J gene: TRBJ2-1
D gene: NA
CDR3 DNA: TGTGCCAGCAGCGTGTGGGACCAAAACAATGAGCAGTTCTTC
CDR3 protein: CASSVWDQNNEQFF

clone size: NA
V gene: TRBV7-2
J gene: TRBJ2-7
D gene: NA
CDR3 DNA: TGTGCCAGCAGCTTAGCGGAGGCCTCCTACGAGCAGTACTTC
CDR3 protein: CASSLAEASYEQYF

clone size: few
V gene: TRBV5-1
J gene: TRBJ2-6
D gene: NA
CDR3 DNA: TGCGCCAGCAGCCCGGACCCCTCTGGGGCCAACGTCCTGACTTTC
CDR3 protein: CASSPDPSGANVLTF

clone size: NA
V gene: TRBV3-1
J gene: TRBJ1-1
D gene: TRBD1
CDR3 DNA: TGTGCCAGCAGCCAATACTTAGGGGGCCTCACTGAAGCTTTCTTT
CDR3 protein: CASSQYLGGLTEAFF

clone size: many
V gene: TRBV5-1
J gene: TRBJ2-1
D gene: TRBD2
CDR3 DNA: TGCGCCAGCAGCTTGCGGGCGGGGGGTTTGAGTGAGCAGTTCTTC
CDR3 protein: CASSLRAGGLSEQFF

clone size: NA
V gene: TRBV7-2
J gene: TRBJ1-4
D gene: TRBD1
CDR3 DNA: TGTGCCAGCAGCCAGGGTGGGGGGACAGGGCTTGAAAAACTGTTTTTT
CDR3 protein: CASSQGGGTGLEKLFF

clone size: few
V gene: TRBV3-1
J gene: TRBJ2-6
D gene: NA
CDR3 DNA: TGTGCCAGCAGCCAAGACTCAGGGTCTGGGGCCAACGTCCTGACTTTC
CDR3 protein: CASSQDSGSGANVLTF

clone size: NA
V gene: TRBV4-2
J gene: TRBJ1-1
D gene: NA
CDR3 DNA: TGTGCCAGCAGCCAAGAATTAGACTTTAACACTGAAGCTTTCTTT
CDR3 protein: CASSQELDFNTEAFF

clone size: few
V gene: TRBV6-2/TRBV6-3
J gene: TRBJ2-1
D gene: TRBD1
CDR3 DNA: TGTGCCAGCAGTCGACCACAGGGGACCTCCTACAATGAGCAGTTCTTC
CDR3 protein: CASSRPQGTSYNEQFF

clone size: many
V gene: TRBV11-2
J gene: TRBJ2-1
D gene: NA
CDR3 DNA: TGTGCCAGCAGGCGGTCCGCTGAGCAGTTCTTC
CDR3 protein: CASRRSAEQFF

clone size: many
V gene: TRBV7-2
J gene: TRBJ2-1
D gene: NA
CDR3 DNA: TGTGCCAGCAGCCCCCGACTAGGCTACAATGAGCAGTTCTTC
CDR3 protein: CASSPRLGYNEQFF